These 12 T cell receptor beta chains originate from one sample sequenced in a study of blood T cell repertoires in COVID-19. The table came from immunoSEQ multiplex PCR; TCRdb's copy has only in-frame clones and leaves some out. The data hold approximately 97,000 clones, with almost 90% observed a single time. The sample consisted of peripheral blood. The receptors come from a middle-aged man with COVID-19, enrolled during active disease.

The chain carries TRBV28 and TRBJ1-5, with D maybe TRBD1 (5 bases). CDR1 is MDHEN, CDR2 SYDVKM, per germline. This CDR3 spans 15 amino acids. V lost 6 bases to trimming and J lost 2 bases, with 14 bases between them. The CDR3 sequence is CASRPQAWGNQPQHF. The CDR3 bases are TGTGCCAGCAGACCACAGGCTTGGGGCAATCAGCCCCAGCATTTT. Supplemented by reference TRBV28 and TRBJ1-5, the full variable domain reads DVKVTQSSRYLVKRTGEKVFLECVQDMDHENMFWYRQDPGLGLRLIYFSYDVKMKEKGDIPEGYSVSREKKERFSLILESASTNQTSMYLCASRPQAWGNQPQHFGDGTRLSIL.

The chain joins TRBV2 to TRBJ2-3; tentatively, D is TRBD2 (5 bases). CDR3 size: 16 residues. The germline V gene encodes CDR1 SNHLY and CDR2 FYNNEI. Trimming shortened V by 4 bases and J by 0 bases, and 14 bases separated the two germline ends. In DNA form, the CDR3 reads TGTGCCAGCAGTGCTCAGGCTAGCACTAGCACAGATACGCAGTATTTT. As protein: CASSAQASTSTDTQYF.

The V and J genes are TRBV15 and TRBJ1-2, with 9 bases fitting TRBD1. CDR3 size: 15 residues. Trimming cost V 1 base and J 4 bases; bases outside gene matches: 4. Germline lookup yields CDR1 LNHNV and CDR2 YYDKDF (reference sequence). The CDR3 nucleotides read TGTGCCACCAGCAGAGCAGGACAGGGGTCCTATGGCTACACCTTC. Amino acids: CATSRAGQGSYGYTF.

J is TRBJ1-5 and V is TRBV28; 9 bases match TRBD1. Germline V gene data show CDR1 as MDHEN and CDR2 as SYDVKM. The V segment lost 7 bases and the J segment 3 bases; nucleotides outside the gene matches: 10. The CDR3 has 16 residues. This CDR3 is CASTKSGTGNNQPQHF. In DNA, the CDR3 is TGTGCCAGCACAAAATCCGGGACAGGGAACAATCAGCCCCAGCATTTT.

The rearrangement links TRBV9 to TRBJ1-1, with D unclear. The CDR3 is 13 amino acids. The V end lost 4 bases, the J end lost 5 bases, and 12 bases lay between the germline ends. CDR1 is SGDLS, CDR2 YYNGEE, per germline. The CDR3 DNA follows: TGTGCCAGCAGCACCGCGGGAGGGACTGAAGCTTTCTTT. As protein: CASSTAGGTEAFF.

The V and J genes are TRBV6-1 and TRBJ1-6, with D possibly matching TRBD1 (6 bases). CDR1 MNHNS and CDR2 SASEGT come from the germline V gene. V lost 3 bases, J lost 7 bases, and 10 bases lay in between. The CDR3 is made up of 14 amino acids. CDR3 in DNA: TGTGCCAGCAGTGAGACAGGAAAGAATTCACCCCTCCACTTT. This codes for CASSETGKNSPLHF.

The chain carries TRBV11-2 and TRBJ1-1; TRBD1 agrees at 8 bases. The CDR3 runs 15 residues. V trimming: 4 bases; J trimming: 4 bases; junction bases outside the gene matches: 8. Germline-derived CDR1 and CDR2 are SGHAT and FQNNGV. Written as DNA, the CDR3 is TGTGCCAGCAGCTCCTGGGACAGGCGGGGCACTGAAGCTTTCTTT. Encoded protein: CASSSWDRRGTEAFF.

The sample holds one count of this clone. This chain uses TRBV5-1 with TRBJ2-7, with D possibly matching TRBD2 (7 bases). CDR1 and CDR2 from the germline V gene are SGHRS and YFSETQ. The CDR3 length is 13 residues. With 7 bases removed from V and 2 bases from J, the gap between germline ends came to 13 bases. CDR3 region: CASARGGTYEQYF. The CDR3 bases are TGCGCCAGCGCGAGGGGGGGAACCTACGAGCAGTACTTC.

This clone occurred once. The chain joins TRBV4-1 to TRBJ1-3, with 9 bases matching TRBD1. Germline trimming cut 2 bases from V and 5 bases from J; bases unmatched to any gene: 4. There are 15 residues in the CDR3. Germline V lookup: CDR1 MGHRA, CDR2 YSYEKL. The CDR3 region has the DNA TGCGCCAGCAGCCAACCTACAGGGGGCAGAAACACCATATATTTT. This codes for CASSQPTGGRNTIYF.

The CDR3 sequence is CATSTGTGLTPLHF. CDR3 sequence (DNA): TGTGCCACCAGCACCGGGACAGGGCTAACGCCCCTCCACTTT. V usage is TRBV15 and J usage is TRBJ1-6, with 9 bases identical to TRBD1. With 4 bases clipped from V and 13 bases from J, the junction kept 8 bases outside the gene matches. The CDR3 spans 14 residues. The germline CDR1 and CDR2 sequences are LNHNV and YYDKDF (reference sequence).

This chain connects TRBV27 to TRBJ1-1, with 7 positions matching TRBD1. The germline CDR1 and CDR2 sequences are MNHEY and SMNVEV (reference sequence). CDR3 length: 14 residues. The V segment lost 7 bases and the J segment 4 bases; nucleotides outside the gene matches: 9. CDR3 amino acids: CASNHRGWGTEAFF. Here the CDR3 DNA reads TGTGCCAGCAACCACAGGGGCTGGGGCACTGAAGCTTTCTTT.

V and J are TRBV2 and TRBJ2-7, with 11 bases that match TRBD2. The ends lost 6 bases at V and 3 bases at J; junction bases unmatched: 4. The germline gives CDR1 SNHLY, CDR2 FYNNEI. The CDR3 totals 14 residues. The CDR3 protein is CASRDGLAGYEQYF. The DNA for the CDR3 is TGTGCCAGCAGGGATGGACTAGCGGGCTACGAGCAGTACTTC.